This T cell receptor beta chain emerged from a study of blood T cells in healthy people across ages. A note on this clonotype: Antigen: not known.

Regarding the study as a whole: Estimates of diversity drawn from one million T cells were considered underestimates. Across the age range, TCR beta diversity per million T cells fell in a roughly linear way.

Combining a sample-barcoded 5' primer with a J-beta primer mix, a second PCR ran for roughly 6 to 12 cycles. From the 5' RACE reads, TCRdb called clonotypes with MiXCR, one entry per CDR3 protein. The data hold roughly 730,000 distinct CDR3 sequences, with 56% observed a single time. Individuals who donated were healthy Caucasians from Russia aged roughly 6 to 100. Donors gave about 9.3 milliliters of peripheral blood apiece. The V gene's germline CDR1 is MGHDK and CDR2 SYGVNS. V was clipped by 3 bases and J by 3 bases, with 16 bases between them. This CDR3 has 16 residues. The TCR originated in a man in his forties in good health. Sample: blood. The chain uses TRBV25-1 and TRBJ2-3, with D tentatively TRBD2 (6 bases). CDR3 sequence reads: CASSDQVAVGTDTQYF. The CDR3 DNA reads TGTGCCAGCAGTGATCAGGTAGCGGTGGGAACAGATACGCAGTATTTT. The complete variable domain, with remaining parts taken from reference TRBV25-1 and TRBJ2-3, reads EADIYQTPRYLVIGTGKKITLECSQTMGHDKMYWYQQDPGMELHLIHYSYGVNSTEKGDLSSESTVSRIRTEHFPLTLESARPSHTSQYLCASSDQVAVGTDTQYFGPGTRLTVL.